The sequence of this T cell receptor (beta chain) was determined in a study of T cell changes during pregnancy in multiple sclerosis. Trimming cost V 3 bases and J 5 bases; bases outside gene matches: 6. Per germline, CDR1 PRHDT and CDR2 FYEKMQ (reference sequence). The CDR3 contains 15 residues. Measured with immunoSEQ multiplex PCR; TCRdb has only the in-frame clones, and not every one. The sample carries roughly 69,000 clones, just over 90% recorded once. This specimen was peripheral blood, taken in the second trimester of pregnancy. The clonotype originates from a female donor with multiple sclerosis, enrolled in a pregnancy study. The chain couples TRBV13 to TRBJ2-1; 8 bases line up with TRBD2. The CDR3 nucleotides read TGTGCCAGCAGCTTTTCTACTAGCGGCCACAATGAGCAGTTCTTC. Encoded protein: CASSFSTSGHNEQFF.